The rows below give T cell receptor beta chains drawn from one sample of a study of control samples from healthy donors and cancer patients. Sequencing was performed with immunoSEQ multiplex PCR; in TCRdb, only in-frame clones are kept and a portion is missing. This sample has 85,000 to 120,000 clones, with about 90% found just once. Specimen: blood. The receptors were sampled from a woman between 18 and 30 years old in good health. Each CDR3 is given with its conserved first and last residue. D genes are given only for firm matches. The listing skips clone size in some rows; elsewhere it reads once, few, many or a size class.

12,NA,TRBV3-1/TRBV3-2,NA,TRBJ2-5,CASSQGGQTQYF,TGTGCCAGCAGCCAGGGGGGCCAGACCCAGTACTTC
15,NA,TRBV27,NA,TRBJ1-2,CASSLGSDLHYGYTF,TGTGCCAGCAGTTTAGGATCAGATCTTCACTATGGCTACACCTTC
15,NA,TRBV18,TRBD2,TRBJ2-5,CASSPTSGRLETQYF,TGTGCCAGCTCACCGACTAGCGGGAGGTTAGAGACCCAGTACTTC
15,NA,TRBV30,TRBD2,TRBJ2-3,CAHGGAGGGADTQYF,TGTGCCCACGGGGGCGCGGGAGGGGGGGCAGATACGCAGTATTTT
14,once,TRBV7-8,NA,TRBJ2-7,CASSLMFAGYEQYF,TGTGCCAGCAGCTTAATGTTTGCAGGGTACGAGCAGTACTTC
16,NA,TRBV28,NA,TRBJ2-1,CASGVPYGGRGNEQFF,TGTGCCAGCGGGGTCCCCTACGGGGGGCGAGGCAATGAGCAGTTCTTC
13,NA,TRBV5-1,NA,TRBJ2-5,CASSFSRMETQYF,TGCGCCAGCAGCTTTTCGCGGATGGAGACCCAGTACTTC
15,NA,TRBV11-1,NA,TRBJ2-3,CASSPGHTSTDTQYF,TGTGCCAGCAGCCCCGGACACACTTCCACAGATACGCAGTATTTT
13,NA,TRBV2,NA,TRBJ2-7,CASLAGLAYEQYF,TGTGCCAGCCTAGCAGGTTTGGCCTACGAGCAGTACTTC
12,NA,TRBV2,NA,TRBJ1-3,CASIFRGNTIYF,TGTGCCAGCATATTCAGGGGAAACACCATATATTTT
11,NA,TRBV11-2,NA,TRBJ2-3,CASSLSDTQYF,TGTGCCAGCAGCTTATCAGATACGCAGTATTTT
13,NA,TRBV5-4,NA,TRBJ1-1,CASSHPGKSEAFF,TGTGCCAGCAGCCATCCTGGGAAATCCGAAGCTTTCTTT
16,NA,TRBV27,TRBD1,TRBJ2-2,CASSLVGGSGTGELFF,TGTGCCAGCAGTTTGGTAGGGGGCTCTGGCACCGGGGAGCTGTTTTTT
19,NA,TRBV10-3,NA,TRBJ2-3,CAIRSTWGEMPTSTDTQYF,TGTGCCATCAGGTCGACGTGGGGGGAAATGCCTACTAGCACAGATACGCAGTATTTT
13,NA,TRBV14,NA,TRBJ1-1,CASSLGPVTEAFF,TGTGCCAGCAGCCTTGGACCTGTCACTGAAGCTTTCTTT
14,NA,TRBV5-4,NA,TRBJ1-3,CASSFDRRINTIYF,TGTGCCAGCAGCTTCGACAGGCGAATAAACACCATATATTTT
16,NA,TRBV1,NA,TRBJ1-2,CTSSQDQQGARYGYTF,TGCACCAGCAGCCAAGATCAGCAGGGGGCGAGATATGGCTACACCTTC
15,NA,TRBV19,TRBD2,TRBJ2-1,CASGSSGLAYNEQFF,TGTGCCAGTGGATCTTCCGGACTAGCGTACAATGAGCAGTTCTTC
14,once,TRBV30,NA,TRBJ1-5,CAWGTGSGNQPQHF,TGTGCCTGGGGTACAGGTTCGGGCAATCAGCCCCAGCATTTT
17,NA,TRBV11-2,NA,TRBJ1-1,CASSLTREMDMNTEAFF,TGTGCCAGCAGCTTAACCAGGGAGATGGATATGAACACTGAAGCTTTCTTT
15,NA,TRBV19,NA,TRBJ1-5,CASRTRGSSNQPQHF,TGTGCCAGTAGGACCCGGGGTTCGAGCAATCAGCCCCAGCATTTT
14,NA,TRBV6-5,TRBD1,TRBJ2-7,CASSQIPVQGVQYF,TGTGCCAGCAGCCAAATACCAGTTCAGGGGGTGCAGTACTTC
17,NA,TRBV5-6,NA,TRBJ2-3,CASSFGIPTTSTDTQYF,TGTGCCAGCAGCTTCGGTATTCCGACCACTAGCACAGATACGCAGTATTTT
15,NA,TRBV9,TRBD2,TRBJ2-3,CASSQTSGKADTQYF,TGTGCCAGCAGCCAAACTAGCGGGAAGGCAGATACGCAGTATTTT
18,NA,TRBV7-9,TRBD1,TRBJ2-7,CASSLAGGQGILSYEQYF,TGTGCCAGCAGCTTAGCCGGGGGACAGGGGATTCTTAGCTACGAGCAGTACTTC